This TCR beta chain is drawn from a study of cytomegalovirus exposure and HLA in healthy donors. Study observations and caveats: In a later analysis, across HLA loci, associated TCR counts were highest for DRB1, lowest for HLA-C. The only immune exposure information that was available was CMV serostatus.

To note about this clone: As yet, its antigen is unknown.

Though probably carrying unrecorded immune exposures, donors were nominally healthy at sampling. Primers for the PCR totalled 60 Vbeta and 13 Jbeta. This table comes from immunoSEQ multiplex PCR, and its TCRdb copy is limited to in-frame clones, with some not included. The sample has approximately 93,000 clones. The source is a woman in her thirties in good health and CMV-seronegative. The sequenced sample consisted of PBMCs.

DNA for the CDR3: TGTGCCAGCAGCTTATTGGGACAGGGGAGTAGCCAGCCCCAGCATTTT. Residues: CASSLLGQGSSQPQHF. The V gene is TRBV5-5, the J gene TRBJ1-5, with TRBD1 matching over 10 bases. In germline, CDR1 is SGHKS, CDR2 YYEKEE (reference sequence). There are 16 residues in the CDR3. The J segment lost 7 bases and the V segment lost 2 bases, leaving 9 bases of the junction unmatched. Combining the CDR3 with reference TRBV5-5 and TRBJ1-5 gives the whole variable domain DAGVTQSPTHLIKTRGQQVTLRCSPISGHKSVSWYQQVLGQGPQFIFQYYEKEERGRGNFPDRFSARQFPNYSSELNVNALLLGDSALYLCASSLLGQGSSQPQHFGDGTRLSIL.